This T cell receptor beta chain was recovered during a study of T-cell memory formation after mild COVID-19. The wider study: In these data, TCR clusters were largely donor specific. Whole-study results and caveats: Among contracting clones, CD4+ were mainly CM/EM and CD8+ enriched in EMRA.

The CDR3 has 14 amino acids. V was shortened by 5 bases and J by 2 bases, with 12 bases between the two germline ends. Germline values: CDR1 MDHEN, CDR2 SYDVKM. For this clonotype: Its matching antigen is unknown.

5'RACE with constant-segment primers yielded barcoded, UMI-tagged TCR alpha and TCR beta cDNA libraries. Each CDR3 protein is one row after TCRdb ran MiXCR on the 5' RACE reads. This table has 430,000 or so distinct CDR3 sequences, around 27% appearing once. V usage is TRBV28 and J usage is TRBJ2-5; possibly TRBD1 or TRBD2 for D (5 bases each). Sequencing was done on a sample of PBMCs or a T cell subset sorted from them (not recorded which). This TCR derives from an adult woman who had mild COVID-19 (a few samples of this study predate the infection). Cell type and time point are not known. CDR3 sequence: CASSAEGPQETQYF. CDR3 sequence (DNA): TGTGCCAGCAGTGCAGAGGGGCCTCAAGAGACCCAGTACTTC.